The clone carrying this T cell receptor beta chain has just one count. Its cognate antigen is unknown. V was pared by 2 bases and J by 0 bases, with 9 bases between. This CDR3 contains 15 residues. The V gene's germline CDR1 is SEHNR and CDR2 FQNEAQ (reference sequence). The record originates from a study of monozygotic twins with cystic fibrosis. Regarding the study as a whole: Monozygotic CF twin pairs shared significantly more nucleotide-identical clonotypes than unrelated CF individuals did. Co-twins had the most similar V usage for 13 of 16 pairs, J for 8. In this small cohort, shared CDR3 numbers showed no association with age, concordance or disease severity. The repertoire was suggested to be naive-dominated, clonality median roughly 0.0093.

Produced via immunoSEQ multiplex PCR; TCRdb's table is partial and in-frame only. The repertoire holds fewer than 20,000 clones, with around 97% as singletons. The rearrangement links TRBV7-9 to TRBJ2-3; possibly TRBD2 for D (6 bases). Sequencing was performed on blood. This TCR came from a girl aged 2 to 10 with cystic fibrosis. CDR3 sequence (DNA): TGTGCCAGCAGCTTACTCGGGACTAGCACAGATACGCAGTATTTT. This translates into CASSLLGTSTDTQYF.